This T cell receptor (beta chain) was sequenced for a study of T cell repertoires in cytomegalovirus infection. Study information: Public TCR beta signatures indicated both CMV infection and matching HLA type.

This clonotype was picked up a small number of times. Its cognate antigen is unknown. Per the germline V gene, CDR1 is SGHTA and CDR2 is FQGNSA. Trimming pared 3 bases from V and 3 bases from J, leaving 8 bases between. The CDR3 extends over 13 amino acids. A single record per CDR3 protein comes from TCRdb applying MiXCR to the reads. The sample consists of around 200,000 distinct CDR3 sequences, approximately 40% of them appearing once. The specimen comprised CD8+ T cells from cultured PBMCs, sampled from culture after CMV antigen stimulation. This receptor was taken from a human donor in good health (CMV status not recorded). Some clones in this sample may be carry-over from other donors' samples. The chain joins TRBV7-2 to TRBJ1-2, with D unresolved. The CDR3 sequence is CASSFQDYYGYTF. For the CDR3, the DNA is TGTGCCAGCAGCTTTCAGGATTACTATGGCTACACCTTC.